This T cell receptor beta chain was observed in a study of blood T cell repertoires in COVID-19. Study context: Donors in the United States, Italy and Spain gave samples during acute or convalescent COVID-19. PBMCs, B-cell-depleted T cells, or T cells were the source of the cDNA or gDNA that made up the material.

The germline CDR1 and CDR2 sequences are MNHEY and SMNVEV (reference sequence). The CDR3 consists of 17 residues. After removal of 2 bases from V and 7 bases from J, the junction contained 11 bases not matched to a gene. The study drew participants aged roughly 18 to 95 years from 20 to 30 US areas. Authors' data handling: The authors estimated nucleated cell counts from reference gene primer amplification. Clones were read by immunoSEQ multiplex PCR, and TCRdb kept only the in-frame ones, dropping some. The V and J calls and clone size come from that table; D and trimming were worked out from the DNA. The sample comprises around 250,000 clones, 75% to 90% of which are singletons, and roughly 4% rests with the top ten.

Material: PBMCs or T cells enriched from blood (not recorded which). The rearrangement joins TRBV27 to TRBJ2-1; 10 bases line up with TRBD2. The clonotype originates from a woman aged 25 to 39 with acute COVID-19. CDR3 region: CASSLVSSGSRSNEQFF. CDR3 sequence (DNA): TGTGCCAGCAGTTTAGTGTCTAGCGGGAGTCGATCGAATGAGCAGTTCTTC.